This TCR beta chain was obtained from a study of T cells after yellow fever vaccination. Each CDR3 protein is one row after TCRdb ran MiXCR on the 5' RACE reads. The sample has around 350,000 distinct CDR3 sequences; more than 5.5% are singletons. Broader study findings: Abundant clonotypes (contaminants from the bulk population) could be present in FACS-sorted repertoires.

V lost 5 bases and J lost 7, with 17 bases in between. This CDR3 spans 14 amino acids. Germline values: CDR1 SGHNT, CDR2 YYREEE (reference sequence). Concerning this clonotype: Its target is unknown.

This chain connects TRBV5-4 to TRBJ2-3; D may be TRBD2 (5 bases). Sequencing used PBMCs, obtained 5 days after the yellow fever booster vaccination. The sequence was obtained from a man aged 25 to 45 who received the YFV17D yellow fever vaccine. This CDR3 reads CASRSDSSGNTQYF. The CDR3 DNA is TGTGCCAGCAGATCGGACTCCTCTGGGAATACGCAGTATTTT.